This TCR beta chain was found in a study of shared clonotypes between healthy human individuals. Turning to the study itself: Three plates were used per donor for CD4 naive, three for CD4 memory, two for CD8 naive and one for CD8 memory. Study-wide results and limits: Larger estimated richness was generally seen in naive subsets than in memory subsets. Measured sharing among donors was expected to vary with sequencing depth. Clonotypes which were not shared had lower generation probabilities than clonotypes that all four donors shared.

Worth noting for this clone: As yet, its antigen is unknown.

Sequencing used immunoSEQ multiplex PCR; TCRdb keeps in-frame clones, though not all of them. The data hold 2 million to 2.5 million clones, with 85% to 95% observed a single time. This receptor was obtained from a man aged 18-30 years in good health. Some clones in this sample may be carry-over from other donors' samples. Specimen: naive CD4+ T cells from PBMCs. Subset of the sample: CD45RA+ positively selected.

CDR3 sequence: CASQTSSRTNYGYTF. The CDR3 DNA is TGTGCCAGCCAAACCTCCTCCCGGACGAACTATGGCTACACCTTC. The chain joins TRBV19 to TRBJ1-2; D not resolved. Trimming shortened V by 9 bases and J by 2 bases, and 19 bases separated the two germline ends. CDR1 is LNHDA and CDR2 is SQIVND in the germline V gene (reference sequence). The CDR3 consists of 15 residues.